The 31 T cell receptor beta chains below come from one sample, sequenced in a study of radiation and T cells in renal cell carcinoma. This sample's time point: baseline pretreatment blood. Described treatment: 15 Gy SBRT to primary tumor, nephrectomy 4 weeks later. TCRdb keeps only in-frame clones here, not all; method: immunoSEQ multiplex PCR. The sample has 150,000 or so clones; 88% are singletons. The specimen comprised blood, sampled from a patient whose treatment included radiotherapy and nephrectomy. These receptors were collected from an older woman with renal cell carcinoma.

This sequence joins TRBV30 and TRBJ1-6; no firm D call. The CDR3 contains 16 residues. V was trimmed by 3 bases and J by 0 bases, leaving 12 bases between them. Germline assignment: CDR1 GTSNPN and CDR2 SVGIG (reference sequence). CDR3 amino acids: CAWRRQSSSYNSPLHF. CDR3 nucleotides: TGTGCCTGGAGGCGGCAGTCGAGCTCCTATAATTCACCCCTCCACTTT.

In its sample, this clone was seen a few times. The V and J genes are TRBV6-5 and TRBJ1-1; D is ambiguous. The germline gives CDR1 MNHEY, CDR2 SVGAGI. This CDR3 spans 12 amino acids. V dropped 10 bases and J dropped 1 base, with 10 bases sitting between them. Here the CDR3 reads CATSRQNTEAFF. The CDR3 DNA reads as TGTGCCACTTCGAGGCAGAACACTGAAGCTTTCTTT.

The chain combines TRBV6-6 with TRBJ1-2, with D tentatively TRBD1 (6 bases). Trimming cost V 5 bases and J 0 bases, with 10 bases left between them. CDR3 length equals 14 residues. Germline loops: CDR1 MNHNY, CDR2 SVGAGI (reference sequence). Here the CDR3 reads CASSLTGPNYGYTF. For the CDR3, the DNA is TGTGCCAGCAGTCTGACAGGACCTAACTATGGCTACACCTTC.

CDR3 sequence reads: CASSLGQRSEKLFF. CDR3 DNA: TGTGCCAGCAGCTTAGGACAGAGGTCTGAAAAACTGTTTTTT. The chain employs TRBV5-4 and TRBJ1-4; possibly TRBD1 for D (6 bases). V was pared by 2 bases and J by 7 bases, with 12 bases between. This CDR3 contains 14 residues. Germline lookup yields CDR1 SGHNT and CDR2 YYREEE (reference sequence).

The rearrangement joins TRBV7-8 to TRBJ1-2; maybe TRBD1 (5 bases). Germline V gene sequence: CDR1 SGHVS, CDR2 FQNEAQ. This CDR3 contains 16 residues. Trimming cost V 1 base and J 1 base, with 13 bases left between them. The CDR3 region is CASSLGAGQHNYGYTF. CDR3 nucleotide sequence: TGTGCCAGCAGCTTAGGAGCAGGACAACATAACTATGGCTACACCTTC.

CDR3 nucleotide sequence: TGTGCCAGCAATTCTGACAGCTTGGGCACCGGGGAGCTGTTTTTT. This gives the protein CASNSDSLGTGELFF. J is TRBJ2-2 and V is TRBV6-1, with D possibly matching TRBD1 (5 bases). The CDR3 is 15 amino acids. V dropped 7 bases and J dropped 4 bases, with 16 bases sitting between them. Germline assignment: CDR1 MNHNS and CDR2 SASEGT.

The chain couples TRBV7-2 to TRBJ2-2, with D perhaps matching TRBD2 (6 bases). Germline CDR1 reads SGHTA; CDR2 reads FQGNSA. The CDR3 spans 14 residues. The germline V and J ends were trimmed by 10 bases and 0 bases, with 12 bases remaining between them. The CDR3 DNA follows: TGTGCCACCCTTGGGACTTCGAACACCGGGGAGCTGTTTTTT. Its translation is CATLGTSNTGELFF. Filled out from reference TRBV7-2 and TRBJ2-2, the complete variable domain reads GAGVSQSPSNKVTEKGKDVELRCDPISGHTALYWYRQSLGQGLEFLIYFQGNSAPDKSGLPSDRFSAERTGGSVSTLTIQRTQQEDSAVYLCATLGTSNTGELFFGEGSRLTVL.

The chain links TRBV6-1 to TRBJ2-1, with a weak D call TRBD2 (5 bases). V lost 8 bases to trimming and J lost 6 bases, with 11 bases between them. The CDR3 totals 12 residues. Germline V CDR1 and CDR2: MNHNS, SASEGT. CDR3 DNA sequence: TGTGCCAGCGTGAGGGCGGGCAATGAGCAGTTCTTC. Its translation is CASVRAGNEQFF.

CDR3 residues: CASRKRGPEETQYF. Here the CDR3 DNA reads TGTGCCAGCAGGAAACGGGGCCCCGAAGAGACCCAGTACTTC. The chain is built from TRBV7-9 and TRBJ2-5; D is perhaps TRBD1 or TRBD2 (5 bases each). This CDR3 spans 14 amino acids. CDR1 SEHNR and CDR2 FQNEAQ come from the germline V gene (reference sequence). The ends were cut back, 6 bases at V and 3 bases at J, with 14 bases in the middle. Variable domain in full (rest from reference TRBV7-9 and TRBJ2-5): DTGVSQNPRHKITKRGQNVTFRCDPISEHNRLYWYRQTLGQGPEFLTYFQNEAQLEKSRLLSDRFSAERPKGSFSTLEIQRTEQGDSAMYLCASRKRGPEETQYFGPGTRLLVL.

About this clone: This same CDR3 is encoded by further DNA sequences in the sample. CDR3 sequence (DNA): TGTGCCAGCAGTGTCCGGGACAGGGGTTACGAGCAGTACTTC. It translates to CASSVRDRGYEQYF. The chain recombines TRBV6-1 with TRBJ2-7; 10 nucleotides match TRBD1. The CDR3 sequence is 14 residues long. With V trimmed by 4 bases and J by 4 bases, 4 bases remained unmatched. CDR1 is MNHNS, CDR2 SASEGT, per germline.

The sample holds one count of this clone. The chain joins TRBV5-6 to TRBJ2-5; D not certain. Trimming pared 6 bases from V and 5 bases from J, leaving 8 bases between. The germline V gene encodes CDR1 SGHDT and CDR2 YYEEEE. CDR3 length: 11 residues. The CDR3 is CASTFRETQYF. The CDR3 region has the DNA TGTGCCAGCACCTTTCGGGAGACCCAGTACTTC.

The genes are TRBV11-2 and TRBJ2-2; D call uncertain. V was cut by 0 bases and J by 4 bases, with 0 bases left in between. The CDR3 length is 12 residues. CDR1 SGHAT and CDR2 FQNNGV come from the germline V gene. CDR3 loop: CASSLDTGELFF. The CDR3 region has the DNA TGTGCCAGCAGCTTAGACACCGGGGAGCTGTTTTTT.

The chain recombines TRBV9 with TRBJ2-3; D is ambiguous. V was trimmed by 4 bases and J by 14 bases, leaving 14 bases between them. This CDR3 contains 11 residues. Germline V gene lookup returns CDR1 SGDLS and CDR2 YYNGEE. The CDR3 spells CASSHDAFRYF. In nucleotides, the CDR3 is TGTGCCAGCAGCCATGATGCCTTTCGGTATTTT. Based on the CDR3 plus reference TRBV9 and TRBJ2-3, the full variable domain is DSGVTQTPKHLITATGQRVTLRCSPRSGDLSVYWYQQSLDQGLQFLIQYYNGEERAKGNILERFSAQQFPDLHSELNLSSLELGDSALYFCASSHDAFRYFGPGTRLTVL.

The chain is built from TRBV4-2 and TRBJ2-1; TRBD1 matches at 9 bases. The CDR3 contains 15 residues. Germline trimming cut 3 bases from V and 3 bases from J; bases unmatched to any gene: 3. The germline gives CDR1 LGHNA, CDR2 YNFKEQ. This CDR3 reads CASSHLGQGYNEQFF. For the CDR3, the DNA is TGTGCCAGCAGCCACCTGGGACAGGGCTACAATGAGCAGTTCTTC.

J is TRBJ1-6 and V is TRBV7-3; 9 positions agree with TRBD1. CDR3 length: 16 amino acids. Unmatched junction bases numbered 6, after V lost 2 bases and J lost 7 bases. Germline V CDR1 and CDR2: SGHTA, FQGTGA. The CDR3 sequence is CASSLGGQGGNSPLHF. For the CDR3, the DNA is TGTGCCAGCAGCTTAGGGGGACAGGGTGGGAATTCACCCCTCCACTTT.

The chain is built from TRBV5-1 and TRBJ2-1, with 12 bases aligning to TRBD2. The J segment lost 0 bases and the V segment lost 0 bases, leaving 7 bases of the junction unmatched. Germline assignment: CDR1 SGHRS and CDR2 YFSETQ. The length of the CDR3 is 19 residues. The CDR3 sequence is CASSLGLAGVWSSYNEQFF. The CDR3 nucleotides read TGCGCCAGCAGCTTGGGACTAGCGGGGGTCTGGAGCTCCTACAATGAGCAGTTCTTC.

The genes are TRBV11-1 and TRBJ2-7; no firm D call. V lost 1 base and J lost 1, with 5 bases in between. The CDR3 has 13 amino acids. The germline gives CDR1 SGHAT, CDR2 FQDESV (reference sequence). Written as DNA, the CDR3 is TGTGCCAGCAGCTTAGGACGGTCCTACGAGCAGTACTTC. It translates to CASSLGRSYEQYF.

The genes are TRBV21-1 and TRBJ2-7; no check of the table's D call, TRBD1, against the DNA was made. TRBV21-1 is described as a pseudogene. CDR3 length: 15 amino acids. The CDR3 region has the DNA TGTGCCAGCAGCTGCTCTGATGACAGCCCCTACGAGCAGTACTTC. Amino acid sequence: CASSCSDDSPYEQYF.

This clone was seen a single time. V is TRBV4-3 and J is TRBJ1-5, with D perhaps matching TRBD1 (5 bases). Trimming left V 1 base short and J 7 bases short, with 11 bases between. The CDR3 is 14 residues long. CDR1 is LGHNA and CDR2 is YSLEER in the germline V gene. The CDR3 region is CASSQGLGEQPQHF. In DNA, the CDR3 is TGCGCCAGCAGCCAAGGCTTAGGGGAACAGCCCCAGCATTTT.

The chain combines TRBV5-1 with TRBJ2-7; a possible D gene is TRBD2 (5 bases). Germline CDR1 is SGHRS and CDR2 is YFSETQ. V lost 0 bases and J 3 bases, leaving 10 bases between the germline ends. This CDR3 region has 14 residues. The CDR3 here is CASSLEEARYEQYF. In DNA, the CDR3 is TGCGCCAGCAGCTTGGAGGAGGCCCGCTACGAGCAGTACTTC.

The J gene is TRBJ1-1, the V gene TRBV9; D may be TRBD1 (6 bases). V lost 2 bases, J lost 7 bases, and 15 bases lay in between. CDR3 size: 14 residues. Germline V gives CDR1 SGDLS, CDR2 YYNGEE. CDR3 coding DNA: TGTGCCAGCAGCGTCGCCACAGGGAGGGGTGAAGCTTTCTTT. This translates into CASSVATGRGEAFF.

The rearrangement joins TRBV7-2 to TRBJ1-4; the D gene is possibly TRBD1 (5 bases). With 5 bases removed from V and 0 bases from J, the gap between germline ends came to 16 bases. Germline assignment: CDR1 SGHTA and CDR2 FQGNSA. This CDR3 has 17 amino acids. This CDR3 is CASSRRGGTSTNEKLFF. CDR3 nucleotides: TGTGCCAGCAGCCGCCGGGGAGGGACTTCAACTAATGAAAAACTGTTTTTT. Full variable domain (rest looked up from reference TRBV7-2 and TRBJ1-4): GAGVSQSPSNKVTEKGKDVELRCDPISGHTALYWYRQSLGQGLEFLIYFQGNSAPDKSGLPSDRFSAERTGGSVSTLTIQRTQQEDSAVYLCASSRRGGTSTNEKLFFGSGTQLSVL.

The CDR3 coding sequence is TGTGCCAGTAGTATCCAGGGGGCGCCTGGAAACACCATATATTTT. Its protein is CASSIQGAPGNTIYF. The chain employs TRBV19 and TRBJ1-3; 8 positions match TRBD1. CDR1 is LNHDA and CDR2 is SQIVND in the germline V gene (reference sequence). The CDR3 spans 15 residues. J was trimmed by 2 bases and V by 3 bases; bases with no gene match: 3.

The chain carries TRBV5-4 and TRBJ2-7; D not resolved. CDR1 is SGHNT and CDR2 is YYREEE in the germline V gene (reference sequence). Trimming shortened V by 3 bases and J by 0 bases, and 7 bases separated the two germline ends. The length of the CDR3 is 13 residues. CDR3 coding DNA: TGTGCCAGCAGCTCCCGATACTCCTACGAGCAGTACTTC. This translates into CASSSRYSYEQYF.

The chain carries TRBV15 and TRBJ1-2; TRBD1 matches 8 bases. The CDR3 runs 16 residues. V was pared by 5 bases and J by 4 bases, with 12 bases of the junction left unmatched. Germline CDR1 LNHNV, CDR2 YYDKDF (reference sequence). CDR3 nucleotide sequence: TGTGCCACCAGCGGACAGGGAGGAAGGTTTAGCTATGGCTACACCTTC. It codes for CATSGQGGRFSYGYTF.

The chain combines TRBV27 with TRBJ1-5; 7 bases line up with TRBD1. The trim removed 5 bases at V and 5 bases at J, leaving 3 bases unmatched. Germline CDR1 and CDR2: MNHEY and SMNVEV (reference sequence). This CDR3 contains 13 residues. This CDR3 is CASSPTGYQPQHF. CDR3 sequence (DNA): TGTGCCAGCAGTCCGACAGGGTATCAGCCCCAGCATTTT.

A single count supports this clone. Compared with germline, one end of the junction differs, possibly owing to a read error. The identical CDR3 is also encoded by other nucleotide sequences in the sample. The V gene is TRBV29-1, the J gene TRBJ2-5, with TRBD2 matching 11 bases. Germline CDR1 and CDR2: SQVTM and ANQGSEA. The CDR3 has 14 residues. CDR3 DNA sequence: TGCAGCGTAACTAGCGGGGGTTACCAAGAGACCCAATACTTC. Protein: CSVTSGGYQETQYF.

J is TRBJ2-7 and V is TRBV28; possible D gene TRBD1, 5 bases. The germline V gene has CDR1 MDHEN and CDR2 SYDVKM. This CDR3 is 15 amino acids long. Trimming stripped 5 bases from V and 1 base from J, with 15 bases between. The CDR3 spells CASSQAGFSSYEQYF. The CDR3 DNA sequence: TGTGCCAGCAGTCAGGCAGGGTTCTCTTCCTACGAGCAGTACTTC.

V usage is TRBV19 and J usage is TRBJ1-5, with D uncertain. The germline V gene has CDR1 LNHDA and CDR2 SQIVND (reference sequence). This CDR3 contains 18 residues. Trimming took off 2 bases at V and 5 bases at J, with 22 bases between the two ends. The CDR3 region has the DNA TGTGCCAGTAGTATACTACCCCCTGATCCTCGTTTCCATCAGCCCCAGCATTTT. As protein: CASSILPPDPRFHQPQHF.

The rearrangement joins TRBV13 to TRBJ2-2; TRBD2 aligns across 8 bases. Germline CDR1 reads PRHDT; CDR2 reads FYEKMQ (reference sequence). V lost 0 bases and J lost 2; bases outside the gene matches: 5. The CDR3 length is 17 residues. The CDR3 loop reads CASSLGPSGGNTGELFF. The CDR3 nucleotides read TGTGCCAGCAGCTTAGGCCCCAGCGGGGGAAACACCGGGGAGCTGTTTTTT.

This rearrangement joins TRBV7-2 to TRBJ1-1; D is unresolved. The CDR3 covers 12 residues. Trimming shortened V by 5 bases and J by 4 bases, and 8 bases separated the two germline ends. The V gene's germline CDR1 is SGHTA and CDR2 FQGNSA. The CDR3 sequence: CASSPAGTEAFF. DNA of the CDR3: TGTGCCAGCAGCCCCGCGGGCACTGAAGCTTTCTTT.